This T cell receptor (beta chain) was recorded in a study of prognosis after radiotherapy for stage I lung cancer. Regarding the study as a whole: Lower Shannon entropy values were found after stereotactic body radiation therapy in patients who developed distant metastases. The way patients used TRBV and TRBJ genes reportedly differed depending on whether they had metastases.

Genomic DNA yielded TCR beta CDR3, amplified by two-round multiplex PCR. Primers targeting each individual TRBV and TRBJ gene were applied in first-round PCR. TCRdb re-analysed the multiplex PCR reads in MiXCR, keeping a single row per CDR3 protein. The sample has fewer than 40,000 distinct CDR3 sequences, about half seen once. Germline V gives CDR1 LGHNT, CDR2 FRNRAP. The CDR3 consists of 13 residues. All patients were node-negative on CT and PET/CT, without prior chemotherapy, radiotherapy or other malignancies. There were about 6 milliliters of peripheral blood drawn at each of two time points. Comment on this clonotype: The target antigen is unknown. At one boundary the junction diverges from the germline segment, which might be a read error.

The sample consisted of PBMCs, taken before or after stereotactic body radiation therapy (not recorded which). This rearrangement joins TRBV12-5 to TRBJ2-1; D gene unclear. The source is a donor of 50 years or more with non-small cell lung cancer. CDR3 residues: CSSGSQVSNEQFF. The CDR3 DNA sequence: TGTTCTAGTGGTTCCCAAGTTAGCAATGAGCAGTTCTTC. Full variable domain (remainder filled in from reference TRBV12-5 and TRBJ2-1): DARVTQTPRHKVTEMGQEVTMRCQPILGHNTVFWYRQTMMQGLELLAYFRNRAPLDDSGMPKDRFSAEMPDATLATLKIQPSEPRDSAVYFCSSGSQVSNEQFFGPGTRLTVL.